These 20 T cell receptor beta chains share one sample of origin, sequenced in a study of T cells in Graves' hyperthyroidism and ophthalmopathy. RNA transcripts served as the template for amplifying TCR beta CDR3 regions. The study used the HTBI primer set for a first-round RT-PCR of the TCR CDR3. TCRdb re-called the multiplex PCR reads through MiXCR, storing one row per CDR3 protein. The table shows around 600,000 distinct CDR3 sequences, with more than 14% occurring only once. Sequenced sample: blood. These receptors came from a woman between 45 and 65 years old with Graves' ophthalmopathy.

The chain combines TRBV6-1 with TRBJ2-1, with a weak D call TRBD2 (5 bases). CDR1 is MNHNS and CDR2 is SASEGT in the germline V gene. V shed 7 bases and J shed 6 bases, with 19 bases lying between them. The CDR3 is 15 residues long. This CDR3 reads CASTLKDLTSNEQFF. DNA for the CDR3: TGTGCCAGCACCCTAAAGGACTTAACCAGCAATGAGCAGTTCTTC.

The chain recombines TRBV19 with TRBJ2-1; weak D call: TRBD2 (7 bases). The CDR3 contains 15 residues. In germline, CDR1 is LNHDA, CDR2 SQIVND (reference sequence). Trimming pared 7 bases from V and 9 bases from J, leaving 22 bases between. This chain's CDR3 is CASTTGGAWATEQFF. CDR3 nucleotides: TGTGCCAGTACCACTGGGGGGGCCTGGGCTACTGAGCAGTTCTTC.

This clonotype has ten or more counts. The chain couples TRBV15 to TRBJ2-1, with 9 bases lining up with TRBD2. After removal of 0 bases from V and 3 bases from J, the junction contained 3 bases not matched to a gene. The CDR3 runs 16 residues. The germline V gene has CDR1 LNHNV and CDR2 YYDKDF (reference sequence). DNA for the CDR3: TGTGCCACCAGCAGAGATCTAGCGGGAATCTACAATGAGCAGTTCTTC. It yields the protein CATSRDLAGIYNEQFF.

This clonotype occurred many times. The rearrangement links TRBV20-1 to TRBJ2-7; D is unresolved. CDR3 length: 14 amino acids. Germline-derived CDR1 and CDR2 are DFQATT and SNEGSKA (reference sequence). V was clipped by 7 bases and J by 2 bases, with 18 bases between them. The chain's CDR3 is CSEERLQRPYEQYF. CDR3 in DNA: TGCAGTGAAGAGCGATTGCAAAGGCCCTACGAGCAGTACTTC.

This clonotype was counted a single time. A junction boundary mismatches the germline segment, possibly from a read error. The chain couples TRBV12-3 or TRBV12-4 to TRBJ1-1; a weak D match, TRBD1 (5 bases). This CDR3 has 14 residues. As DNA, the CDR3 is TGTGCCAGCACCTCGGACATCTTGAACACTGAAGCCTTCTTT. This gives the protein CASTSDILNTEAFF.

This clonotype was observed many times. The V and J genes are TRBV28 and TRBJ2-1; D ambiguous. With 3 bases removed from V and 9 bases from J, the gap between germline ends came to 6 bases. CDR1 MDHEN and CDR2 SYDVKM come from the germline V gene. The CDR3 is 11 residues long. As DNA, the CDR3 is TGTGCCAGCAGTTTTCGCGGTGAGCAGTTCTTC. Translation: CASSFRGEQFF.

The V and J genes are TRBV27 and TRBJ1-1; 7 bases fit TRBD1. The CDR3 is 11 residues long. J lost 9 bases, V lost 5 bases, and 3 bases had no gene match. Germline-derived CDR1 and CDR2 are MNHEY and SMNVEV (reference sequence). The CDR3 region is CASSRGQKAFF. CDR3 nucleotide sequence: TGTGCCAGCAGTAGGGGACAGAAAGCTTTCTTT.

The V and J genes are TRBV3-1 and TRBJ1-3, with D perhaps TRBD1 (6 bases). The CDR3 covers 14 residues. Germline CDR1 is LGHDT and CDR2 is YNNKEL (reference sequence). Trimming cost V 3 bases and J 4 bases, with 10 bases left between them. The CDR3 sequence: CASSHGGGGNTIYF. The CDR3 DNA reads as TGTGCCAGCAGCCACGGGGGGGGCGGAAACACCATATATTTT.

Details on this clonotype: One end of the junction fails to match germline, which may point to a read error. The CDR3 nucleotides are TGTGCCAGCAGTTTTGCGGGAGTGCACACAGATACGCGGTATTTT. Translating it yields CASSFAGVHTDTRYF. The V call is TRBV28, the J call TRBJ2-3; 7 bases are shared with TRBD2. Germline CDR1 reads MDHEN; CDR2 reads SYDVKM. The CDR3 is 15 amino acids.

There are many counts of this clonotype. The CDR3 DNA reads TGTGCCAGCTCACCCGGCAGGGCAGCTGAAGCTTTCTTT. Translation gives CASSPGRAAEAFF. The chain recombines TRBV18 with TRBJ1-1; a possible D gene is TRBD1 (5 bases). Germline CDR1 is KGHSH and CDR2 is LQKENI. Trimming pared 3 bases from V and 6 bases from J, leaving 11 bases between. The CDR3 has 13 residues.

This clonotype was detected ten times or more. The chain employs TRBV7-6 and TRBJ2-7; 8 bases match TRBD2. The V gene end was trimmed by 4 bases and the J gene end by 1 base; junction bases not matched to a gene: 15. The CDR3 contains 18 residues. Germline loops: CDR1 SGHVS, CDR2 FNYEAQ. CDR3 protein: CASSSSGTRELWSYEQYF. The CDR3 coding sequence is TGTGCCAGCAGCTCCTCCGGGACTAGGGAGCTTTGGTCCTACGAGCAGTACTTC.

In this sample, this clonotype turned up many times. V gene TRBV30 combines with J gene TRBJ1-4; D may be TRBD1 (6 bases). Germline loops: CDR1 GTSNPN, CDR2 SVGIG (reference sequence). The V end lost 0 bases, the J end lost 7 bases, and 9 bases lay between the germline ends. The CDR3 consists of 13 residues. The CDR3 loop reads CAWSVQDSEKLFF. The CDR3 DNA sequence: TGTGCCTGGAGTGTACAGGACAGTGAAAAACTGTTTTTT. The whole variable domain, remainder taken from reference TRBV30 and TRBJ1-4, is SQTIHQWPATLVQPVGSPLSLECTVEGTSNPNLYWYRQAAGRGLQLLFYSVGIGQISSEVPQNLSASRPQDRQFILSSKKLLLSDSGFYLCAWSVQDSEKLFFGSGTQLSVL.

Details on this clonotype: Since a much larger clone is just one base distant, this may be a read error. CDR3 region: CATSDLGAAHGNDEQFF. The CDR3 bases are TGTGCCACCAGTGATTTGGGTGCAGCGCACGGAAACGATGAGCAGTTCTTC. V and J are TRBV24-1 and TRBJ2-1; unclear D gene. Germline assignment: CDR1 KGHDR and CDR2 SFDVKD. The CDR3 extends over 17 amino acids. The germline V and J ends were trimmed by 0 bases and 8 bases, with 19 bases remaining between them.

The genes are TRBV4-1 and TRBJ2-1, with D unresolved. CDR1 and CDR2 from the germline V gene are MGHRA and YSYEKL. The CDR3 loop spans 16 amino acids. Trimming stripped 0 bases from V and 4 bases from J, with 13 bases between. In DNA form, the CDR3 reads TGCGCCAGCAGCCAAGACCCGAAACGACGGTACAATGAGCAGTTCTTC. Translation gives CASSQDPKRRYNEQFF.

This clonotype was counted at least ten times. V usage is TRBV28 and J usage is TRBJ2-7; possibly TRBD2 for D (5 bases). Deletions cut 7 bases from V and 9 bases from J, with 19 bases between. The CDR3 spans 13 residues. Per the germline V gene, CDR1 is MDHEN and CDR2 is SYDVKM. CDR3 residues: CASTQTKDGGQYF. The CDR3 nucleotides are TGTGCCAGCACCCAGACAAAGGATGGAGGGCAGTACTTC.

This clonotype was detected many times. J is TRBJ1-1 and V is TRBV29-1; 8 bases are a match to TRBD1. Trimming took 7 bases from V and 11 from J; bases not matched to a gene: 6. The germline V gene has CDR1 SQVTM and CDR2 ANQGSEA. This CDR3 region has 10 residues. The DNA of the CDR3 is TGCAGCGCCAGGACAGGGAGTGCTTTCTTT. Translation: CSARTGSAFF.

This clonotype was counted many times. V usage is TRBV5-1 and J usage is TRBJ1-5; TRBD1 matches 7 bases. The CDR3 totals 20 residues. V lost 4 bases to trimming and J lost 0 bases; unmatched junction nucleotides: 19. Per germline, CDR1 SGHRS and CDR2 YFSETQ. CDR3 sequence: CASSIKDRRRRFYSNQPQHF. The CDR3 coding sequence is TGCGCCAGCAGCATAAAGGACAGGCGCCGGCGGTTTTATAGCAATCAGCCCCAGCATTTT.

This clonotype occurred many times. This chain joins TRBV15 and TRBJ1-1, with D uncertain. Germline CDR1 and CDR2: LNHNV and YYDKDF (reference sequence). The CDR3 has 13 amino acids. Trimming left V 5 bases short and J 11 bases short, with 18 bases between. The CDR3 nucleotides read TGTGCCACCAGCTCCTCCGATCGGGGTCGGGCTTTCTTT. This encodes CATSSSDRGRAFF.

This clonotype was seen ten or more times. This chain uses TRBV5-1 with TRBJ2-7, with D possibly matching TRBD2 (7 bases). From germline, CDR1 is SGHRS and CDR2 YFSETQ. With 4 bases removed from V and 6 bases from J, the gap between germline ends came to 17 bases. The CDR3 sequence is 14 residues long. The CDR3 DNA sequence: TGCGCCAGCAGCGGCGGGGGCCCGCTCATCGAGCAGTACTTC. Its protein is CASSGGGPLIEQYF.

This clonotype appeared many times. The chain is built from TRBV28 and TRBJ2-7, with D possibly being TRBD2 (7 bases). Germline V lookup: CDR1 MDHEN, CDR2 SYDVKM. V lost 6 bases and J lost 6, with 18 bases in between. The CDR3 length is 14 residues. CDR3 in amino acids: CASSLGGQVGEQYF. CDR3 coding DNA: TGTGCCAGCAGCCTCGGGGGGCAGGTCGGCGAGCAGTACTTC.